These 13 T cell receptor beta chains originate from one sample sequenced in a study of radiotherapy plus CTLA-4 blockade in lung cancer (dated by TCRdb to the late 2010s). Library prep was done by the immunoSEQ multiplex PCR assay. TCRdb provides this immuneACCESS table in a form limited to in-frame rearrangements. Some clones are lacking; in checked studies, under half of them reflect an unresolved V gene, and why the rest are absent is not known. This sample gives around 53,000 clones in total; 75% to 90% of them show up just once. Jointly, the top ten make up around a sixth of the sample. Sequences were derived from peripheral blood, sampled from a patient treated with radiotherapy plus ipilimumab. Receptor source: a human donor with non-small cell lung cancer that progressed on radiotherapy plus ipilimumab. Some clones in this sample may be carry-over from other donors' samples.

The chain links TRBV10-3 to TRBJ1-4; 7 bases agree with TRBD1. V shed 5 bases, J shed 0 bases, and the junction held 6 bases outside the gene matches. The CDR3 extends over 16 amino acids. Germline V gives CDR1 ENHRY, CDR2 SYGVKD. CDR3 coding DNA: TGTGCCATCAGTCCGGGACAGACTGCAACTAATGAAAAACTGTTTTTT. Its translation is CAISPGQTATNEKLFF.

J is TRBJ2-1 and V is TRBV5-1; 12 bases agree with TRBD1. The CDR3 is 15 amino acids. CDR1 is SGHRS and CDR2 is YFSETQ in the germline V gene. J was trimmed by 6 bases and V by 2 bases; bases with no gene match: 3. Written as DNA, the CDR3 is TGCGCCAGCAGCTTACCGGGACAGGGGGCCAATGAGCAGTTCTTC. It specifies CASSLPGQGANEQFF.

V and J are TRBV4-1 and TRBJ2-2; a possible D gene is TRBD2 (5 bases). Germline V lookup: CDR1 MGHRA, CDR2 YSYEKL. This CDR3 has 13 residues. V lost 8 bases, J lost 4 bases, and 11 bases lay in between. CDR3 residues: CASSDFSTGELFF. As DNA, the CDR3 is TGCGCCAGCTCGGACTTCAGCACCGGGGAGCTGTTTTTT.

This chain joins TRBV5-1 and TRBJ2-2; D is unresolved. Germline loops: CDR1 SGHRS, CDR2 YFSETQ. The CDR3 runs to 15 residues. The V end was cut by 0 bases, the J end by 0 bases, with 6 bases between. The CDR3 region is CASSLVGPNTGELFF. In nucleotides, the CDR3 is TGCGCCAGCAGCTTGGTTGGGCCGAACACCGGGGAGCTGTTTTTT.

The chain uses TRBV11-2 and TRBJ2-1; 9 nucleotides line up with TRBD2. CDR1 is SGHAT, CDR2 FQNNGV, per germline. V shed 3 bases and J 9 bases; nucleotides not matched to a gene: 12. The CDR3 extends over 16 amino acids. The CDR3 nucleotides read TGTGCCAGCAGCTTTTCAGTGGCGGGGGGGCTCGGTGAGCAGTTCTTC. Translating gives CASSFSVAGGLGEQFF.

This clone occurred a few times. The J gene is TRBJ1-4, the V gene TRBV19; D is uncertain. The ends were cut back, 3 bases at V and 8 bases at J, with 7 bases in the middle. This CDR3 spans 12 amino acids. Germline V CDR1 and CDR2: LNHDA, SQIVND (reference sequence). The CDR3 sequence is CASSIREEKLFF. In DNA form, the CDR3 reads TGTGCCAGTAGTATTCGCGAGGAAAAACTGTTTTTT.

The rearrangement links TRBV27 to TRBJ2-3; 8 bases agree with TRBD2. The CDR3 has 13 residues. V shed 7 bases, J shed 4 bases, and the junction held 4 bases outside the gene matches. CDR1 and CDR2 (germline): MNHEY, SMNVEV (reference sequence). CDR3 coding DNA: TGTGCCAGCAAAACGGGACTAGCAGATACGCAGTATTTT. Amino acids: CASKTGLADTQYF.

The chain couples TRBV30 to TRBJ2-4; the D gene is possibly TRBD2 (5 bases). The CDR3 spans 12 residues. V gave up 5 bases and J gave up 3 bases, with 8 bases separating them. Germline V gene lookup returns CDR1 GTSNPN and CDR2 SVGIG (reference sequence). The CDR3 here is CAWGRDKNIQYF. The CDR3 nucleotides are TGTGCCTGGGGACGGGACAAAAACATTCAGTACTTC.

Only one count was recorded for this clone. CDR3 residues: CASSEWMTGDNYEQYF. CDR3 coding DNA: TGTGCCAGCAGTGAATGGATGACAGGGGATAATTACGAGCAGTACTTC. The chain recombines TRBV25-1 with TRBJ2-7; 8 bases map to TRBD1. From germline, CDR1 is MGHDK and CDR2 SYGVNS. Unmatched junction bases numbered 9, after V lost 1 base and J lost 4 bases. The CDR3 runs to 16 residues.

The gene calls are TRBV7-3 and TRBJ2-1; 12 nucleotides agree with TRBD2. The V gene end was trimmed by 0 bases and the J gene end by 3 bases; junction bases not matched to a gene: 12. The CDR3 runs 20 residues. Per germline, CDR1 SGHTA and CDR2 FQGTGA. CDR3 DNA sequence: TGTGCCAGCAGCTTAACTCCCGCACTAGCGGGGGGCCAGCGCTACAATGAGCAGTTCTTC. This encodes CASSLTPALAGGQRYNEQFF. Filled out from reference TRBV7-3 and TRBJ2-1, the complete variable domain reads GAGVSQTPSNKVTEKGKYVELRCDPISGHTALYWYRQSLGQGPEFLIYFQGTGAADDSGLPNDRFFAVRPEGSVSTLKIQRTERGDSAVYLCASSLTPALAGGQRYNEQFFGPGTRLTVL.

V is TRBV7-9 and J is TRBJ1-1; TRBD1 matches 11 bases. The CDR3 contains 15 residues. The germline CDR1 and CDR2 sequences are SEHNR and FQNEAQ (reference sequence). Trimming cost V 5 bases and J 6 bases; bases outside gene matches: 8. The CDR3 DNA sequence: TGTGCCAGCAGCGTCCGGGGACAGGGGGACGCTGAAGCTTTCTTT. This encodes CASSVRGQGDAEAFF.

This clone was counted between two and nine times. V usage is TRBV5-1 and J usage is TRBJ2-3; 14 positions match TRBD2. V trimming: 3 bases; J trimming: 4 bases; junction bases outside the gene matches: 4. The V gene's germline CDR1 is SGHRS and CDR2 YFSETQ. The length of the CDR3 is 16 residues. This CDR3 reads CASSSLTSGGADTQYF. The CDR3 nucleotides are TGCGCCAGCAGCTCCCTGACTAGCGGGGGGGCAGATACGCAGTATTTT.

The V call is TRBV6-5, the J call TRBJ1-5; tentatively, D is TRBD1 (6 bases). The V and J ends lost 6 bases and 0 bases respectively, with 12 bases between them. This CDR3 region has 15 residues. Germline V gives CDR1 MNHEY, CDR2 SVGAGI. The CDR3 sequence: CASSKQGRSNQPQHF. CDR3 coding DNA: TGTGCCAGCAGCAAACAGGGCCGTAGCAATCAGCCCCAGCATTTT.